Listed below are T cell receptor beta chains from one sample, sequenced in a study of identical twins. One entry per CDR3 protein results from TCRdb running MiXCR on the 5' RACE reads. The table lists around 240,000 distinct CDR3 sequences, 10% of them singletons. Source material: memory T cells sorted from blood. These receptors originate from a man between 50 and 59 years old in good health. Each CDR3 is given with its conserved first and last residue. A D gene is named only where the DNA matches it firmly. The size field is filled for only some rows; it gives once, few, many or a size class.

d_gene	abundance	v_gene	j_gene	CDR3nt	CDR3aa
-	many	TRBV12-3/TRBV12-4	TRBJ1-4	TGTGCCAGCAGTCCCCCTTTCCCGGGGCAGGTGTTTTTT	CASSPPFPGQVFF
-	few	TRBV29-1	TRBJ1-3	TGCAGCGTGGTTACGAACTCTGGAAACACCATATATTTT	CSVVTNSGNTIYF
-	-	TRBV4-3	TRBJ1-3	TGCGCCAGCAGCCAAGATCGGGGGACAAATGGAAACACCATATATTTT	CASSQDRGTNGNTIYF
TRBD2	few	TRBV6-2/TRBV6-3	TRBJ2-2	TGTGCCAGCAAACTAGCGGGGGTGAACACCGGGGAGCTGTTTTTT	CASKLAGVNTGELFF
TRBD1	many	TRBV7-9	TRBJ2-3	TGTGCCAGCAGCTTAGGCGACAGGGACACAGATACGCAGTATTTT	CASSLGDRDTDTQYF
-	many	TRBV7-2	TRBJ2-4	TGTGCCAGCAGCTTAGGGCCCGAAGCCGTTCAGTACTTC	CASSLGPEAVQYF
-	-	TRBV6-5	TRBJ2-3	TGTGCCAGCAGTTCCGCCGGAGGGCTAGATACGCAGTATTTT	CASSSAGGLDTQYF
TRBD2	-	TRBV7-3	TRBJ2-1	TGTGCCAGCAGCTTAGGGACTAGCGTTTGGGAAAATGAGCAGTTCTTC	CASSLGTSVWENEQFF
-	many	TRBV6-5	TRBJ2-7	TGTGCCAGCAGTTCCTGGTACGAGCAGTACTTC	CASSSWYEQYF
-	-	TRBV6-5	TRBJ2-5	TGTGCCAGCAGTTACTCGGAGTACCAAGAGACCCAGTACTTC	CASSYSEYQETQYF
-	many	TRBV20-1	TRBJ2-7	TGCAGTGCTCCGCGACGGGGGCAAACCTACGAGCAGTACTTC	CSAPRRGQTYEQYF
-	-	TRBV6-2/TRBV6-3	TRBJ2-1	TGTGCCACAGCCGTGCAGGGGAGCGACTACAATGAGCAGTTCTTC	CATAVQGSDYNEQFF
-	-	TRBV15	TRBJ1-1	TGTGCCACCAGCAGATTAGGGGTAGTAGGGAACACTGAAGCTTTCTTT	CATSRLGVVGNTEAFF
-	few	TRBV7-9	TRBJ1-6	TGTGCCAGCAGTGAAGGGGGTTCACCCCTCCACTTT	CASSEGGSPLHF
TRBD2	many	TRBV7-2	TRBJ2-7	TGTGCCAGCAGCTTAGCGGGACTACCAACCTACGAGCAGTACTTC	CASSLAGLPTYEQYF
-	many	TRBV6-2/TRBV6-3	TRBJ1-1	TGTGCCAGCAGACACGGGGAAATGAACACTGAAGCTTTCTTT	CASRHGEMNTEAFF